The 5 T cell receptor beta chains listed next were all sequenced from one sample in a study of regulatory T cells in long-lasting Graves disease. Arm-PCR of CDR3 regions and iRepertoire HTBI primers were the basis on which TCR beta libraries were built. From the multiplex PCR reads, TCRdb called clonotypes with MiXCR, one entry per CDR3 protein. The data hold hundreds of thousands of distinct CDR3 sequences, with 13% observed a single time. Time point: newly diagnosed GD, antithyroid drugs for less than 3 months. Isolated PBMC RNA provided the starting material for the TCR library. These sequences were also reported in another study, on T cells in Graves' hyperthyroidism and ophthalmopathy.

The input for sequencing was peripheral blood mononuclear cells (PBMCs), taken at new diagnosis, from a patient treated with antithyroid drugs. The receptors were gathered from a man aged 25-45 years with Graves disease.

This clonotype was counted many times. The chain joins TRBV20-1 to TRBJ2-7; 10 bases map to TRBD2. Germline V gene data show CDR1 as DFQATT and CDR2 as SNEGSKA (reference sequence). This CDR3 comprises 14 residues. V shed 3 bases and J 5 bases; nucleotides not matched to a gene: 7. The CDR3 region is CSARGASGSHEQYF. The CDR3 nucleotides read TGCAGTGCTAGGGGGGCTAGCGGGAGTCACGAGCAGTACTTC.

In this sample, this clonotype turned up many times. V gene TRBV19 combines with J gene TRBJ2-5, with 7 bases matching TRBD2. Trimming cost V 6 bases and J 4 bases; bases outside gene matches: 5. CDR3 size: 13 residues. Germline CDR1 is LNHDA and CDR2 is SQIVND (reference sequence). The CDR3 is CASRRVAGETQYF. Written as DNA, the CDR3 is TGTGCCAGTAGAAGGGTAGCGGGAGAGACCCAGTACTTC.

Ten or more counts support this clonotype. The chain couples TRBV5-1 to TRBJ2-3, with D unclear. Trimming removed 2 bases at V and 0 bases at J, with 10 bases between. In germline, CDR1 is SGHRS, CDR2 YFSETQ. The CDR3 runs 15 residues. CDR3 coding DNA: TGCGCCAGCAGCTTCGGCGGATATAGCACAGATACGCAGTATTTT. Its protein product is CASSFGGYSTDTQYF. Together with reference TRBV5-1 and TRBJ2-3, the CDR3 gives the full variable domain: KAGVTQTPRYLIKTRGQQVTLSCSPISGHRSVSWYQQTPGQGLQFLFEYFSETQRNKGNFPGRFSGRQFSNSRSEMNVSTLELGDSALYLCASSFGGYSTDTQYFGPGTRLTVL.

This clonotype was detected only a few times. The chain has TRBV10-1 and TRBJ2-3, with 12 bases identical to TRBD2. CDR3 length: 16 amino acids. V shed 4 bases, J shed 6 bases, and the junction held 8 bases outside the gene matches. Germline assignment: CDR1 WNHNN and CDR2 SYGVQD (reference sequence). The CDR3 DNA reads TGCGCCAGCAGTGGAGGGACGACTAGCGGGAGTGATACGCAGTATTTT. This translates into CASSGGTTSGSDTQYF.

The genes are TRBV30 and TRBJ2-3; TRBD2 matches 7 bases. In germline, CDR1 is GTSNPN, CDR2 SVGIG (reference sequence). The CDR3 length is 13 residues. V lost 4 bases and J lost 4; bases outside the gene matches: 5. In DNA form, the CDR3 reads TGTGCCTGGACCTATAGCGGGTCAGATACGCAGTATTTT. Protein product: CAWTYSGSDTQYF.